These 29 T cell receptor beta chains were sequenced from one sample in a study of CD8+ T cells in alopecia areata. RNA was isolated and reverse transcribed to cDNA, the sequencing template. Only in-frame clones appear in the TCRdb table, and some are missing; sequencing was by immunoSEQ multiplex PCR. The sample contains around 70,000 clones, over 25% of which appear only once. As to treatment: oral pan-JAK inhibitor, 5-10 mg twice daily. The material sequenced was CD8+ T cells sorted from blood, taken at week 4, from a patient treated with tofacitinib. Source of these receptors: a human donor with alopecia areata.

The gene calls are TRBV5-6 and TRBJ2-5; no clear D gene. This CDR3 spans 11 amino acids. Trimming left V 3 bases short and J 0 bases short, with 0 bases between. CDR1 is SGHDT, CDR2 YYEEEE, per germline. The CDR3 sequence: CASSYQETQYF. CDR3 DNA sequence: TGTGCCAGCAGCTACCAAGAGACCCAGTACTTC.

The chain has TRBV7-2 and TRBJ2-1; perhaps TRBD2 as D (6 bases). Germline V lookup: CDR1 SGHTA, CDR2 FQGNSA. The CDR3 length is 14 residues. V was shortened by 3 bases and J by 7 bases, with 13 bases between the two germline ends. This CDR3 is CASSFLSGGNEQFF. The CDR3, as DNA: TGTGCCAGCAGCTTTTTATCCGGGGGAAATGAGCAGTTCTTC. The whole variable domain, filled in from reference TRBV7-2 and TRBJ2-1, reads GAGVSQSPSNKVTEKGKDVELRCDPISGHTALYWYRQSLGQGLEFLIYFQGNSAPDKSGLPSDRFSAERTGGSVSTLTIQRTQQEDSAVYLCASSFLSGGNEQFFGPGTRLTVL.

The rearrangement uses TRBV29-1 and TRBJ2-7; tentatively, D is TRBD2 (6 bases). The germline V gene encodes CDR1 SQVTM and CDR2 ANQGSEA. The V end was cut by 2 bases, the J end by 6 bases, with 11 bases between. The CDR3 runs to 12 residues. The CDR3 loop reads CSVELAGFEQYF. The CDR3 DNA reads TGCAGCGTTGAACTGGCGGGGTTCGAGCAGTACTTC.

The chain joins TRBV20-1 to TRBJ1-1; D is unresolved. Per germline, CDR1 DFQATT and CDR2 SNEGSKA (reference sequence). There are 10 residues in the CDR3. V lost 5 bases and J 1 base, leaving 2 bases between the germline ends. The CDR3, as DNA: TGCAGTGCTTCGAACACTGAAGCTTTCTTT. Translated, it gives CSASNTEAFF.

The chain has TRBV15 and TRBJ1-5, with unresolved D. Deletions cut 0 bases from V and 9 bases from J, with 15 bases between. CDR3 length equals 15 residues. Germline CDR1 reads LNHNV; CDR2 reads YYDKDF (reference sequence). The CDR3 is CATSRDRSLFGPQHF. The DNA for the CDR3 is TGTGCCACCAGCAGAGATAGGAGTTTGTTTGGGCCCCAGCATTTT.

This chain joins TRBV15 and TRBJ2-7; D not certain. CDR1 is LNHNV, CDR2 YYDKDF, per germline (reference sequence). Trimming pared 0 bases from V and 1 base from J, leaving 13 bases between. The CDR3 is 16 amino acids. The CDR3 protein is CATSRESFPASYEQYF. The CDR3 DNA sequence: TGTGCCACCAGCAGAGAGAGTTTTCCCGCATCCTACGAGCAGTACTTC. Full variable domain (outside the CDR3, taken from reference TRBV15 and TRBJ2-7): DAMVIQNPRYQVTQFGKPVTLSCSQTLNHNVMYWYQQKSSQAPKLLFHYYDKDFNNEADTPDNFQSRRPNTSFCFLDIRSPGLGDTAMYLCATSRESFPASYEQYFGPGTRLTVT.

This clone was detected a few times. The J gene is TRBJ1-2, the V gene TRBV29-1; D gene ambiguous. Germline CDR1 and CDR2: SQVTM and ANQGSEA. The CDR3 has 15 residues. Trimming removed 2 bases from V and 0 bases from J, with 13 bases in between. CDR3 in DNA: TGCAGCGTTGAATCAGTTGGAAATGCTAACTATGGCTACACCTTC. This gives the protein CSVESVGNANYGYTF.

This clone was counted a few times. The chain has TRBV7-9 and TRBJ2-2; 8 nucleotides match TRBD2. There are 16 residues in the CDR3. Germline CDR1 and CDR2: SEHNR and FQNEAQ (reference sequence). V shed 2 bases and J 3 bases; nucleotides not matched to a gene: 5. CDR3 nucleotides: TGTGCCAGCAGCTTAAATAGCGGGAAGTACACCGGGGAGCTGTTTTTT. It yields the protein CASSLNSGKYTGELFF.

This clone showed up just a few times. The chain links TRBV4-1 to TRBJ2-5; D possibly matches TRBD1 or TRBD2 (5 bases each). This CDR3 has 14 residues. Trimming left V 5 bases short and J 0 bases short, with 10 bases between. The germline CDR1 and CDR2 sequences are MGHRA and YSYEKL. As DNA, the CDR3 is TGCGCCAGCAGCTTACCGGGACACCAAGAGACCCAGTACTTC. Encoded protein: CASSLPGHQETQYF.

This clone has a handful of counts. This chain joins TRBV23-1 and TRBJ2-5; 7 nucleotides align to TRBD1. TRBV23-1 is noted as an ORF with a role that remains uncertain. The CDR3 contains 20 residues. V gave up 0 bases and J gave up 0 bases; unmatched junction bases: 16. The CDR3 DNA is TGCGCCAGCAGTCAATCGGGACAGAGACGCGACGACCAGTACCAAGAGACCCAGTACTTC. This gives the protein CASSQSGQRRDDQYQETQYF.

This chain connects TRBV27 to TRBJ1-5; TRBD1 might be the D (6 bases). The CDR3 is 14 amino acids. The V end lost 4 bases, the J end lost 4 bases, and 11 bases lay between the germline ends. CDR1 is MNHEY, CDR2 SMNVEV, per germline (reference sequence). CDR3 protein: CASSSQGRNQPQHF. CDR3 DNA: TGTGCCAGCAGTTCACAGGGCCGAAATCAGCCCCAGCATTTT.

The V call is TRBV7-9, the J call TRBJ2-7, with 9 bases matching TRBD2. V shed 5 bases, J shed 4 bases, and the junction held 9 bases outside the gene matches. Germline V gene lookup returns CDR1 SEHNR and CDR2 FQNEAQ (reference sequence). The CDR3 is made up of 15 amino acids. The CDR3 nucleotides read TGTGCCAGCAGCCCCCCGGCGGGAGGGCCGTACGAGCAGTACTTC. It translates to CASSPPAGGPYEQYF.

The table lists this clone with a few counts. V gene TRBV30 combines with J gene TRBJ1-3; D is undetermined. CDR3 length: 16 amino acids. Trimming removed 1 base at V and 0 bases at J, with 13 bases between. Germline values: CDR1 GTSNPN, CDR2 SVGIG (reference sequence). The CDR3, as DNA: TGTGCCTGGAGTGGAACAGTAACTATCTCTGGAAACACCATATATTTT. Protein product: CAWSGTVTISGNTIYF. The variable domain in full, completed from reference TRBV30 and TRBJ1-3, reads SQTIHQWPATLVQPVGSPLSLECTVEGTSNPNLYWYRQAAGRGLQLLFYSVGIGQISSEVPQNLSASRPQDRQFILSSKKLLLSDSGFYLCAWSGTVTISGNTIYFGEGSWLTVV.

The chain recombines TRBV4-1 with TRBJ2-7, with a weak D call TRBD1 (5 bases). V lost 4 bases and J 2 bases, leaving 15 bases between the germline ends. CDR1 and CDR2 (germline): MGHRA, YSYEKL. This CDR3 spans 15 amino acids. In DNA form, the CDR3 reads TGCGCCAGCAGCCCTCACCCGACAGAACCCTACGAGCAGTACTTC. It is translated as CASSPHPTEPYEQYF.

The chain uses TRBV4-1 and TRBJ2-7; 9 bases are shared with TRBD1. CDR1 is MGHRA and CDR2 is YSYEKL in the germline V gene. The V segment lost 5 bases and the J segment 2 bases; nucleotides outside the gene matches: 4. This CDR3 region has 14 residues. Here the CDR3 reads CASSGTGMTYEQYF. The CDR3 nucleotides are TGCGCCAGCAGCGGGACAGGGATGACCTACGAGCAGTACTTC.

This clone was seen a handful of times. The chain carries TRBV7-9 and TRBJ2-5; 9 positions agree with TRBD1. The V gene's germline CDR1 is SEHNR and CDR2 FQNEAQ (reference sequence). The junction had 9 bases not matched to a gene; V was cut back by 5 bases and J by 5 bases. This CDR3 comprises 15 residues. CDR3 nucleotides: TGTGCCAGCAGCGCAAGGGACAGGGTCGGGGAGACCCAGTACTTC. This translates into CASSARDRVGETQYF.

This chain connects TRBV27 to TRBJ1-2; D uncertain. Germline V gene sequence: CDR1 MNHEY, CDR2 SMNVEV (reference sequence). The CDR3 spans 13 residues. Trimming pared 6 bases from V and 4 bases from J, leaving 12 bases between. The CDR3 reads CASRAGLGYGYTF. Here the CDR3 DNA reads TGTGCCAGCAGGGCGGGCCTCGGCTATGGCTACACCTTC.

This chain connects TRBV28 to TRBJ1-2; 8 bases match TRBD1. The CDR3 is 13 amino acids. Germline CDR1 is MDHEN and CDR2 is SYDVKM. V lost 5 bases and J lost 2; bases outside the gene matches: 1. CDR3 sequence (DNA): TGTGCCAGCAGTCGGACAGGGAACTATGGCTACACCTTC. It encodes CASSRTGNYGYTF.

The chain joins TRBV6-6 to TRBJ2-3; D call uncertain. Trimming took 5 bases from V and 2 from J, leaving 11 bases between them. Germline V lookup: CDR1 MNHNY, CDR2 SVGAGI (reference sequence). The CDR3 has 14 residues. The CDR3 nucleotides are TGTGCCAGCAGTCTCGTGTGGGTCACAGATACGCAGTATTTT. Its protein is CASSLVWVTDTQYF.

This sequence joins TRBV5-1 and TRBJ2-5; TRBD1 might be the D (7 bases). CDR1 and CDR2 (germline): SGHRS, YFSETQ. The CDR3 has 19 residues. V gave up 0 bases and J gave up 4 bases, with 25 bases separating them. The CDR3 region is CASSLAGGDRPYRRETQYF. For the CDR3, the DNA is TGCGCCAGCAGCTTGGCTGGAGGGGACAGACCCTATCGCAGAGAGACCCAGTACTTC.

This clone was seen a few times. The junction does not match germline at one end; this may be a read error. The chain couples TRBV28 to TRBJ2-1, with 8 bases matching TRBD1. CDR1 is MDHEN, CDR2 SYDVKM, per germline. The CDR3 length is 17 residues. CDR3 loop: CASSSSRTGGSFNEQFF. For the CDR3, the DNA is TGTGCCAGCAGTTCCTCACGTACAGGGGGTTCCTTCAATGAGCAGTTCTTC.

The chain employs TRBV29-1 and TRBJ1-2; the D gene is possibly TRBD1 (6 bases). V dropped 7 bases and J dropped 1 base, with 13 bases sitting between them. CDR1 is SQVTM, CDR2 ANQGSEA, per germline. The CDR3 is made up of 13 amino acids. DNA for the CDR3: TGCAGCGCCCGAGGACAGAATAACTATGGCTACACCTTC. It yields the protein CSARGQNNYGYTF.

A note on this clone: The junction departs from germline at one end; a sequencing error may be responsible. V usage is TRBV15 and J usage is TRBJ2-5, with 10 bases fitting TRBD2. The CDR3 spans 16 residues. Germline V gene data show CDR1 as LNHNV and CDR2 as YYDKDF (reference sequence). CDR3 sequence: CATSREGLADQATQYF. DNA for the CDR3: TGTGCCACCAGCAGAGAAGGACTAGCGGACCAAGCGACCCAGTACTTC.

This clone was counted a few times. The chain uses TRBV29-1 and TRBJ2-4; D call uncertain. The CDR3 has 10 amino acids. V was clipped by 5 bases and J by 6 bases, with 5 bases between them. Germline V CDR1 and CDR2: SQVTM, ANQGSEA. CDR3: CSVTINIQYF. The CDR3 region has the DNA TGCAGCGTTACAATAAACATTCAGTACTTC.

This clone has a handful of counts. CDR3 coding DNA: TGCGCCAGCAGCTTCCGTTCTGCGGGATCCACAGATACGCAGTATTTT. It encodes CASSFRSAGSTDTQYF. The chain combines TRBV5-1 with TRBJ2-3, with a tentative D call TRBD2 (6 bases). This CDR3 contains 16 residues. Deletions cut 2 bases from V and 2 bases from J, with 15 bases between. CDR1 is SGHRS and CDR2 is YFSETQ in the germline V gene. The complete variable domain, with remaining parts taken from reference TRBV5-1 and TRBJ2-3, reads KAGVTQTPRYLIKTRGQQVTLSCSPISGHRSVSWYQQTPGQGLQFLFEYFSETQRNKGNFPGRFSGRQFSNSRSEMNVSTLELGDSALYLCASSFRSAGSTDTQYFGPGTRLTVL.

V is TRBV10-3 and J is TRBJ2-5, with 11 bases lining up with TRBD2. V was clipped by 5 bases and J by 5 bases; unmatched bases: 7. The CDR3 runs to 15 residues. The germline gives CDR1 ENHRY, CDR2 SYGVKD. CDR3 bases: TGTGCCATCAGTCATACTAGCGGGAGTGATGAGACCCAGTACTTC. It specifies CAISHTSGSDETQYF.

The chain joins TRBV15 to TRBJ1-5; D gene uncertain. V shed 6 bases and J shed 2 bases, with 8 bases lying between them. The CDR3 extends over 13 amino acids. CDR1 is LNHNV and CDR2 is YYDKDF in the germline V gene (reference sequence). In DNA, the CDR3 is TGTGCCACCAGGGAGCAGGGCAATCAGCCCCAGCATTTT. The encoded protein is CATREQGNQPQHF.

This clone was seen a handful of times. The chain is built from TRBV28 and TRBJ2-3; the D gene is possibly TRBD2 (5 bases). The CDR3 consists of 15 residues. Looked up from germline, CDR1 is MDHEN and CDR2 is SYDVKM. V shed 2 bases and J shed 1 base, with 10 bases lying between them. CDR3 sequence reads: CASSLGEWGTDTQYF. CDR3 nucleotide sequence: TGTGCCAGCAGTTTAGGGGAGTGGGGCACAGATACGCAGTATTTT.

This chain joins TRBV30 and TRBJ2-7; 7 bases agree with TRBD2. The germline V gene has CDR1 GTSNPN and CDR2 SVGIG (reference sequence). This CDR3 is built from 12 residues. The V segment lost 1 base and the J segment 4 bases; nucleotides outside the gene matches: 1. The CDR3 loop is CAWSGGGYEQYF. For the CDR3, the DNA is TGTGCCTGGAGTGGGGGGGGTTACGAGCAGTACTTC.